This passage covers 25 T cell receptor beta chains from one sample sequenced in a study of response to subunit inactivated influenza vaccine. TCRdb re-called the RT-PCR reads through MiXCR, storing one row per CDR3 protein. Altogether more than 200,000 distinct CDR3 sequences are present, 12% being singletons, with the ten largest covering approximately 8.3%. The sequenced sample was non-naive T cells sorted from PBMCs, obtained approximately 15 days before vaccination. Receptors originate from a man aged 50 to 60 who received an inactivated influenza vaccine.

This chain uses TRBV4-3 with TRBJ2-2; 8 bases are shared with TRBD1. Germline V lookup: CDR1 LGHNA, CDR2 YSLEER. Unmatched junction bases numbered 9, after V lost 3 bases and J lost 0 bases. This CDR3 has 18 residues. Here the CDR3 DNA reads TGCGCCAGCAGCCAGCTCTCGGACAGGGTGACGAACACCGGGGAGCTGTTTTTT. It yields the protein CASSQLSDRVTNTGELFF.

This clonotype appeared many times. The V call is TRBV7-9, the J call TRBJ2-7; D might be TRBD1 (5 bases). The CDR3 contains 15 residues. CDR1 and CDR2 from the germline V gene are SEHNR and FQNEAQ (reference sequence). V was pared by 1 base and J by 4 bases, with 14 bases between. This CDR3 is CASSLDGPDSYEQYF. The CDR3 region has the DNA TGTGCCAGCAGCTTAGATGGACCTGACAGTTACGAGCAGTACTTC.

This clonotype was seen a few times. CDR3 residues: CASSSGQGVRSPLHF. The CDR3 bases are TGTGCCAGCAGCAGCGGACAGGGGGTCAGATCACCCCTCCACTTT. V and J are TRBV7-2 and TRBJ1-6; 10 bases are shared with TRBD1. This CDR3 is built from 15 residues. J gave up 10 bases and V 5 bases, and 8 bases lay outside the gene matches. The germline V gene encodes CDR1 SGHTA and CDR2 FQGNSA.

V gene TRBV7-2 combines with J gene TRBJ2-3; D is unresolved. The CDR3 has 16 residues. V lost 2 bases to trimming and J lost 1 base, with 13 bases between them. The germline gives CDR1 SGHTA, CDR2 FQGNSA. Here the CDR3 DNA reads TGTGCCAGCAGCTTAAATTGGGTGTCGGGCACAGATACGCAGTATTTT. Protein: CASSLNWVSGTDTQYF.

This rearrangement joins TRBV2 to TRBJ2-6; TRBD2 might be the D (6 bases). V was shortened by 7 bases and J by 4 bases, with 8 bases between the two germline ends. This CDR3 region has 13 residues. Germline V gives CDR1 SNHLY, CDR2 FYNNEI. CDR3 in DNA: TGTGCCAGCAATCGGGAGGGGGCCAACGTCCTGACTTTC. It encodes CASNREGANVLTF.

This clonotype was recorded at least ten times. The chain has TRBV6-2 or TRBV6-3 and TRBJ1-5; D ambiguous. Trimming removed 7 bases at V and 1 base at J, with 5 bases between. CDR1 MNHEY and CDR2 SVGEGT come from the germline V gene. The CDR3 loop spans 12 amino acids. This chain's CDR3 is CASTVSNQPQHF. CDR3 nucleotides: TGTGCCAGCACCGTAAGCAATCAGCCCCAGCATTTT.

This clonotype was seen more than once but under ten times. In DNA form, the CDR3 reads TGTGCCAGCAGCCGACAGGTCGGAGAGGACGAGCAGTACTTC. It encodes CASSRQVGEDEQYF. The J gene is TRBJ2-7, the V gene TRBV5-5; D might be TRBD1 (6 bases). Trimming pared 4 bases from V and 5 bases from J, leaving 16 bases between. There are 14 residues in the CDR3. Germline V gene sequence: CDR1 SGHKS, CDR2 YYEKEE (reference sequence).

V and J are TRBV10-3 and TRBJ2-1, with 7 nucleotides matching TRBD1. Germline values: CDR1 ENHRY, CDR2 SYGVKD. This CDR3 spans 13 amino acids. V lost 1 base and J lost 8; bases outside the gene matches: 2. CDR3 in amino acids: CAISELQGHEQFF. For the CDR3, the DNA is TGTGCCATCAGTGAGTTACAGGGGCATGAGCAGTTCTTC.

J is TRBJ1-5 and V is TRBV6-1, with D possibly matching TRBD1 (5 bases). Looked up from germline, CDR1 is MNHNS and CDR2 is SASEGT. Deletions cut 2 bases from V and 7 bases from J, with 15 bases between. This CDR3 spans 15 amino acids. CDR3 bases: TGTGCCAGCAGTGAACATTTAAAGGGGCCCCAGCCCCAGCATTTT. Its translation is CASSEHLKGPQPQHF.

This clonotype was observed many times. J is TRBJ2-1 and V is TRBV29-1; 7 bases are shared with TRBD1. The V gene's germline CDR1 is SQVTM and CDR2 ANQGSEA. The CDR3 is 13 amino acids. V shed 5 bases and J 7 bases; nucleotides not matched to a gene: 8. Here the CDR3 DNA reads TGCAGCGTTCTGGACAGGAGGAAGAATGAGCAGTTCTTC. The encoded protein is CSVLDRRKNEQFF.

This clonotype occurred a few times. V gene TRBV12-3 or TRBV12-4 combines with J gene TRBJ2-7, with no clear D. V was clipped by 2 bases and J by 8 bases, with 13 bases between them. The CDR3 loop spans 13 amino acids. The chain's CDR3 is CASSLPDPGKQYF. The CDR3, as DNA: TGTGCCAGCAGTTTACCCGACCCGGGTAAGCAGTACTTC.

This chain connects TRBV12-3 or TRBV12-4 to TRBJ2-5; D is unresolved. The CDR3 covers 13 residues. V lost 0 bases and J lost 1, with 3 bases in between. The CDR3: CASSLAAQETQYF. CDR3 nucleotides: TGTGCCAGCAGTTTAGCGGCCCAAGAGACCCAGTACTTC.

This clonotype was counted a few times. This chain uses TRBV12-3 or TRBV12-4 with TRBJ2-5; 11 positions match TRBD1. The ends lost 4 bases at V and 9 bases at J; junction bases unmatched: 7. CDR3 length equals 14 residues. CDR3 nucleotides: TGTGCCAGCAGTTGGGGGACAGGGGGTCGAGCCCAGTACTTC. Translating gives CASSWGTGGRAQYF.

This clonotype was picked up a small number of times. V and J are TRBV5-1 and TRBJ2-7, with D possibly TRBD1 on 7 matching bases. The germline V and J ends were trimmed by 4 bases and 4 bases, with 15 bases remaining between them. This CDR3 spans 14 amino acids. The germline gives CDR1 SGHRS, CDR2 YFSETQ. Here the CDR3 DNA reads TGCGCCAGCAGCCCGTGGGGGGACAGATACGAGCAGTACTTC. Translation gives CASSPWGDRYEQYF.

This clonotype was picked up many times. The V and J genes are TRBV20-1 and TRBJ2-3, with 10 bases lining up with TRBD2. Germline values: CDR1 DFQATT, CDR2 SNEGSKA (reference sequence). V was pared by 3 bases and J by 5 bases, with 11 bases of the junction left unmatched. The CDR3 covers 16 residues. The CDR3 DNA reads as TGCAGTGCTAGGAGTAATAGCGGGAGGCGGGGAGATACGCAGTATTTT. It encodes CSARSNSGRRGDTQYF.

This clonotype occurred many times. DNA for the CDR3: TGTGCCAGCACCATCCGGTCGGTAGCTGGCTATCAACACAATGAGCAGTTCTTC. Its protein is CASTIRSVAGYQHNEQFF. The genes are TRBV12-3 or TRBV12-4 and TRBJ2-1, with D unresolved. This CDR3 has 18 residues. V was trimmed by 7 bases and J by 5 bases, leaving 27 bases between them.

This clonotype was found a few times. The chain couples TRBV3-1 to TRBJ1-6; 7 positions agree with TRBD1. CDR1 is LGHDT and CDR2 is YNNKEL in the germline V gene (reference sequence). This CDR3 is built from 15 residues. With V trimmed by 3 bases and J by 7 bases, 6 bases remained unmatched. The CDR3 loop is CASSHGAQGNSPLHF. The CDR3 DNA sequence: TGTGCCAGCAGCCACGGGGCACAGGGGAATTCACCCCTCCACTTT.

This clonotype was detected a few times. The chain employs TRBV27 and TRBJ2-3, with 14 bases identical to TRBD2. The germline gives CDR1 MNHEY, CDR2 SMNVEV (reference sequence). With V trimmed by 2 bases and J by 1 base, 11 bases remained unmatched. The CDR3 contains 20 residues. This chain's CDR3 is CASSLIGIGGLAGGTDTQYF. In DNA, the CDR3 is TGTGCCAGCAGTTTAATCGGGATAGGGGGACTAGCGGGAGGCACAGATACGCAGTATTTT.

This clonotype has a handful of counts. J is TRBJ1-6 and V is TRBV6-5, with D possibly matching TRBD1 (5 bases). V was pared by 2 bases and J by 3 bases, with 11 bases between. The CDR3 has 16 amino acids. Per germline, CDR1 MNHEY and CDR2 SVGAGI. The CDR3 sequence: CASSYPRDRYNSPLHF. CDR3 sequence (DNA): TGTGCCAGCAGTTACCCGCGGGACCGCTATAATTCACCCCTCCACTTT.

This clonotype occurred a few times. The chain has TRBV7-2 and TRBJ2-1; 7 bases agree with TRBD1. In germline, CDR1 is SGHTA, CDR2 FQGNSA. J was trimmed by 4 bases and V by 0 bases; bases with no gene match: 6. The CDR3 has 16 amino acids. CDR3 region: CASSLAYRGDYNEQFF. CDR3 nucleotide sequence: TGTGCCAGCAGCTTAGCCTACAGGGGCGATTACAATGAGCAGTTCTTC.

CDR3 loop: CARGRRKDEQYF. CDR3 in DNA: TGTGCCAGGGGTAGGCGGAAAGACGAGCAGTACTTC. This sequence joins TRBV27 and TRBJ2-7; no definite D call. The CDR3 loop spans 12 amino acids. Germline V gene sequence: CDR1 MNHEY, CDR2 SMNVEV (reference sequence). Trimming shortened V by 9 bases and J by 5 bases, and 14 bases separated the two germline ends.

Ten or more counts support this clonotype. The rearrangement links TRBV6-2 or TRBV6-3 to TRBJ2-6; 8 bases agree with TRBD1. With V trimmed by 4 bases and J by 2 bases, 10 bases remained unmatched. This CDR3 contains 18 residues. Germline V gene sequence: CDR1 MNHEY, CDR2 SVGEGT. The CDR3 DNA reads TGTGCCAGCAGTTCAACCCCGGGACAGGTTACTGGGGCCAACGTCCTGACTTTC. Its translation is CASSSTPGQVTGANVLTF.

In its sample, this clonotype was seen many times. The chain carries TRBV29-1 and TRBJ2-1; 12 bases line up with TRBD2. After removal of 8 bases from V and 5 bases from J, the junction contained 7 bases not matched to a gene. Looked up from germline, CDR1 is SQVTM and CDR2 is ANQGSEA. The CDR3 spans 14 residues. CDR3 amino acids: CSYSRLAGDNEQFF. The CDR3 DNA sequence: TGCAGCTATTCGAGACTAGCGGGGGACAATGAGCAGTTCTTC.

The rearrangement uses TRBV19 and TRBJ1-6, with D perhaps matching TRBD1 (6 bases). Trimming cost V 1 base and J 10 bases, with 11 bases left between them. Germline-derived CDR1 and CDR2 are LNHDA and SQIVND (reference sequence). CDR3 length: 14 amino acids. The CDR3 loop reads CASSIVTRGSPLHF. The DNA of the CDR3 is TGTGCCAGTAGTATAGTCACCAGGGGCTCACCCCTCCACTTT. The full variable domain, completed using reference TRBV19 and TRBJ1-6, is DGGITQSPKYLFRKEGQNVTLSCEQNLNHDAMYWYRQDPGQGLRLIYYSQIVNDFQKGDIAEGYSVSREKKESFPLTVTSAQKNPTAFYLCASSIVTRGSPLHFGNGTRLTVT.

This clonotype was seen repeatedly, ten times or more. The chain employs TRBV5-1 and TRBJ2-7; the D gene is possibly TRBD1 (6 bases). There are 16 residues in the CDR3. CDR1 is SGHRS and CDR2 is YFSETQ in the germline V gene. V dropped 5 bases and J dropped 5 bases, with 23 bases sitting between them. The CDR3 loop reads CASRTAPGHRVDEQYF. The CDR3 DNA reads TGCGCCAGCAGAACTGCTCCGGGACACCGAGTAGACGAGCAGTACTTC.